The clone carrying this T cell receptor (beta chain) was seen a few times. The antigen is undetermined. Time point specified: baseline, week 1 (first vaccination visit). Indicated treatment: pre-vaccination baseline after standard-of-care therapy. The assay was immunoSEQ multiplex PCR, and TCRdb's table has in-frame clones only and misses some. There are around 99,000 clones in the sample; 80% occur only once, and around 7.5% lies in the top ten. These data are taken from a study of a mutant IDH1 vaccine in newly diagnosed glioma. Study at large: Treated patients had a mean age of roughly 40 years and a 62.5% male, about 40% female split. Patients were pretreated with radiotherapy, temozolomide, or both, mostly both. Study results and caveats: Induction of immune responses by the vaccine occurred in approximately 93% of patients.

CDR1 and CDR2 from the germline V gene are SGHKS and YYEKEE (reference sequence). Between the trimmed V and J ends, which lost 2 bases and 3 bases, there was a span of 3 bases. The CDR3 has 11 amino acids. Sequences were derived from PBMCs, sampled from a glioma patient treated with radiotherapy, temozolomide or both. This TCR was sampled from a man aged 40-49 years with glioma. The chain uses TRBV5-5 and TRBJ2-7; no reliable D call. CDR3 DNA sequence: TGTGCCAGCAGCTTAATCTACGAGCAGTACTTC. Encoded protein: CASSLIYEQYF.